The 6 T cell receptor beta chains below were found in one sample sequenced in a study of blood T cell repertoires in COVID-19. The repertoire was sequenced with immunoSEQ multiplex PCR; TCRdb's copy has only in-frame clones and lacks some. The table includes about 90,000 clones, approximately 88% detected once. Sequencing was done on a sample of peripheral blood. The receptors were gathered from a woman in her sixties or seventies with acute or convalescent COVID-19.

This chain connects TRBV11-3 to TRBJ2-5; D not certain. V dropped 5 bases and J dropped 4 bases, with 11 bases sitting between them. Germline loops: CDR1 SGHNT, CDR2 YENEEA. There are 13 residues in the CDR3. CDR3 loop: CASSKRDRETQYF. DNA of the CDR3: TGTGCCAGCAGCAAAAGAGATCGAGAGACCCAGTACTTC.

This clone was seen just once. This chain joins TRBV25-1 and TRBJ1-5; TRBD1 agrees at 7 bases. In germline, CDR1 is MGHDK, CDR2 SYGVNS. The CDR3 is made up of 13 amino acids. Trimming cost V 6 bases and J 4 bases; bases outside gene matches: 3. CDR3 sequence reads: CASSGTANQPQHF. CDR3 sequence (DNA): TGTGCCAGCAGCGGGACAGCTAATCAGCCCCAGCATTTT.

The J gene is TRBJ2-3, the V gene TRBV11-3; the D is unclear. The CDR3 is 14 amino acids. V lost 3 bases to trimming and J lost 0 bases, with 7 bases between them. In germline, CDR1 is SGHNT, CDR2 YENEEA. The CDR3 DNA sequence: TGTGCCAGCAGCTTGCGATCTAGCACAGATACGCAGTATTTT. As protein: CASSLRSSTDTQYF.

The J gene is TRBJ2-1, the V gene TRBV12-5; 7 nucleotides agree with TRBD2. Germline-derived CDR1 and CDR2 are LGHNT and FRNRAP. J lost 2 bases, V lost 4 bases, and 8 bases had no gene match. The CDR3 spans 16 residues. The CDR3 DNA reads TGTGCTAGTGGTTCCAGTCTAGCGGTAACCTACAATGAGCAGTTCTTC. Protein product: CASGSSLAVTYNEQFF.

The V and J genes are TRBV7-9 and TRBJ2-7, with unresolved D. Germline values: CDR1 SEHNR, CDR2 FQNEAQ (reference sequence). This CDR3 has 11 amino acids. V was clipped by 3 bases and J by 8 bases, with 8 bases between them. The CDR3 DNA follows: TGTGCCAGCAGCTTGGATGGGCAGCAGTACTTC. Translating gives CASSLDGQQYF.

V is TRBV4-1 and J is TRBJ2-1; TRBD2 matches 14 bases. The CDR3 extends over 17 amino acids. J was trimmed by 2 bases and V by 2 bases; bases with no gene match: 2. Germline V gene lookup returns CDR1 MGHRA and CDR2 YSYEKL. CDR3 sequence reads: CASSQSGLAGAYNEQFF. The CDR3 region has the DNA TGCGCCAGCAGCCAATCGGGACTAGCGGGAGCCTACAATGAGCAGTTCTTC.